Each of the 19 T cell receptor beta chains below was sequenced from the same sample in a study of blood T cell repertoires in COVID-19. TCRdb's copy holds only in-frame clones and misses some; the assay was immunoSEQ multiplex PCR. The top ten hold almost 50% of the sample, which has some 85,000 clones, 60% to 85% seen once. Sequencing was done on a sample of peripheral blood. Receptors were obtained from a human donor in a cohort sampled during active COVID-19.

This rearrangement joins TRBV18 to TRBJ2-6; D might be TRBD1 (5 bases). The CDR3 runs 23 residues. Germline V gives CDR1 KGHSH, CDR2 LQKENI. V dropped 5 bases and J dropped 0 bases, with 32 bases sitting between them. The CDR3 region has the DNA TGTGCCAGCTCATCACTGACAGTACTGCCCCTATCACCTTTTGGCTCTGGGGCCAACGTCCTGACTTTC. It encodes CASSSLTVLPLSPFGSGANVLTF.

This clone was detected only once. The sample contains more than one DNA sequence encoding this CDR3. This rearrangement joins TRBV6-1 to TRBJ1-6; D remains unclear. Germline-derived CDR1 and CDR2 are MNHNS and SASEGT. This CDR3 contains 12 residues. The germline V and J ends were trimmed by 2 bases and 10 bases, with 6 bases remaining between them. This chain's CDR3 is CASSELASPLHF. The CDR3 region has the DNA TGTGCCAGCAGTGAATTAGCCTCACCCCTCCACTTT.

The genes are TRBV19 and TRBJ2-1; a weak D match, TRBD2 (6 bases). CDR3 length: 17 amino acids. CDR1 LNHDA and CDR2 SQIVND come from the germline V gene (reference sequence). Trimming removed 10 bases from V and 0 bases from J, with 22 bases in between. CDR3 DNA: TGTGCCACCAAAATCGTCCGGGAGCTGAGCTCCTACAATGAGCAGTTCTTC. Translation gives CATKIVRELSSYNEQFF.

The rearrangement uses TRBV4-1 and TRBJ1-5, with 10 bases fitting TRBD1. This CDR3 spans 16 amino acids. CDR1 is MGHRA, CDR2 YSYEKL, per germline. Trimming at V came to 4 bases and at J to 5 bases, leaving 8 bases not matched to a gene. CDR3 region: CASSRGTGEGHQPQHF. For the CDR3, the DNA is TGCGCCAGCAGCCGAGGGACAGGGGAGGGTCATCAGCCCCAGCATTTT.

This clone was recorded only once. The chain couples TRBV10-3 to TRBJ1-2, with TRBD1 as a possible D gene (6 bases). V gave up 2 bases and J gave up 2 bases, with 15 bases separating them. Germline lookup yields CDR1 ENHRY and CDR2 SYGVKD. The CDR3 has 16 residues. The chain's CDR3 is CAISETPGHENYGYTF. The DNA of the CDR3 is TGTGCCATCAGTGAGACCCCGGGACACGAGAACTATGGCTACACCTTC.

V usage is TRBV30 and J usage is TRBJ2-4; possibly TRBD2 for D (5 bases). The CDR3 runs 15 residues. Trimming shortened V by 2 bases and J by 6 bases, and 17 bases separated the two germline ends. Germline CDR1 reads GTSNPN; CDR2 reads SVGIG (reference sequence). CDR3 DNA sequence: TGTGCCTGGAGTAAGGGCGGAGGTATGGGAAACATTCAGTACTTC. It yields the protein CAWSKGGGMGNIQYF.

This clone was counted only a few times. This chain links TRBV5-1 with TRBJ2-2, with a possible D match to TRBD1 (6 bases). V dropped 1 base and J dropped 0 bases, with 10 bases sitting between them. Looked up from germline, CDR1 is SGHRS and CDR2 is YFSETQ. This CDR3 spans 16 amino acids. The CDR3 reads CASSLTPGANTGELFF. DNA for the CDR3: TGCGCCAGCAGCTTGACCCCAGGGGCGAACACCGGGGAGCTGTTTTTT.

Remarks on this clone: An end of the junction differs from the germline gene, which may be a read error. The rearrangement uses TRBV29-1 and TRBJ2-1; D possibly corresponds to TRBD2 (6 bases). CDR3 length: 17 amino acids. Germline CDR1 and CDR2: SQVTM and ANQGSEA. In DNA form, the CDR3 reads TGCAGCGTTGAAGATCTGTTCGGGGAGGTGGGTTTCAATGAGCGGTTCTTC. Protein product: CSVEDLFGEVGFNERFF.

V gene TRBV28 combines with J gene TRBJ2-2; TRBD1 aligns across 9 bases. Germline V lookup: CDR1 MDHEN, CDR2 SYDVKM. CDR3 length equals 15 residues. The ends lost 2 bases at V and 8 bases at J; junction bases unmatched: 6. CDR3 amino acids: CASSLPGQGKGELFF. CDR3 coding DNA: TGTGCCAGCAGTTTACCGGGACAGGGCAAAGGGGAGCTGTTTTTT.

The chain recombines TRBV7-2 with TRBJ1-6, with D perhaps matching TRBD1 (5 bases). The CDR3 runs to 16 residues. CDR1 is SGHTA and CDR2 is FQGNSA in the germline V gene. V lost 1 base, J lost 10 bases, and 17 bases lay in between. The CDR3 is CASSLVGRDPRSPLHF. The CDR3 DNA follows: TGTGCCAGCAGCTTAGTCGGGCGGGACCCGCGGTCACCCCTCCACTTT.

This sequence joins TRBV6-5 and TRBJ2-5, with a possible D match to TRBD2 (6 bases). V was pared by 0 bases and J by 2 bases, with 13 bases between. In germline, CDR1 is MNHEY, CDR2 SVGAGI. This CDR3 spans 16 amino acids. In nucleotides, the CDR3 is TGTGCCAGCAGTTACTCGAGGAGGGCTTCTCAAGAGACCCAGTACTTC. Amino acids: CASSYSRRASQETQYF.

The chain has TRBV5-6 and TRBJ2-5; D not resolved. This CDR3 region has 13 residues. Germline V gives CDR1 SGHDT, CDR2 YYEEEE. V was clipped by 0 bases and J by 1 base, with 4 bases between them. The CDR3 sequence: CASSLAFQETQYF. In nucleotides, the CDR3 is TGTGCCAGCAGCTTGGCCTTCCAAGAGACCCAGTACTTC.

V gene TRBV7-2 combines with J gene TRBJ2-7, with TRBD2 matching 7 bases. Germline values: CDR1 SGHTA, CDR2 FQGNSA. The CDR3 is made up of 15 amino acids. V lost 3 bases and J lost 1; bases outside the gene matches: 6. CDR3 loop: CASSLSSGQSYEQYF. CDR3 bases: TGTGCCAGCAGCTTGTCTAGCGGTCAATCCTACGAGCAGTACTTC.

V usage is TRBV9 and J usage is TRBJ2-3; 10 bases align to TRBD2. Germline V lookup: CDR1 SGDLS, CDR2 YYNGEE. V was clipped by 2 bases and J by 1 base; unmatched bases: 1. The CDR3 loop spans 15 amino acids. The DNA for the CDR3 is TGTGCCAGCAGCGTGGGGACTAGCGGCACAGATACGCAGTATTTT. Translating it yields CASSVGTSGTDTQYF.

This clone showed up just once. J is TRBJ1-2 and V is TRBV6-5, with TRBD1 as a possible D gene (5 bases). The CDR3 spans 13 residues. Trimming removed 6 bases at V and 8 bases at J, with 16 bases between. Germline V lookup: CDR1 MNHEY, CDR2 SVGAGI. The CDR3 loop is CASSAGGGTGYTF. The CDR3 bases are TGTGCCAGCAGCGCCGGGGGAGGGACCGGCTACACCTTC.

The chain combines TRBV7-9 with TRBJ2-5; 8 bases are a match to TRBD2. Germline loops: CDR1 SEHNR, CDR2 FQNEAQ (reference sequence). J was trimmed by 5 bases and V by 4 bases; bases with no gene match: 6. This CDR3 has 14 amino acids. CDR3 nucleotides: TGTGCCAGCAGCTCGAGGACTAGCTTTGAGACCCAGTACTTC. It translates to CASSSRTSFETQYF. Based on the CDR3 plus reference TRBV7-9 and TRBJ2-5, the full variable domain is DTGVSQNPRHKITKRGQNVTFRCDPISEHNRLYWYRQTLGQGPEFLTYFQNEAQLEKSRLLSDRFSAERPKGSFSTLEIQRTEQGDSAMYLCASSSRTSFETQYFGPGTRLLVL.

This clone was counted between two and nine times. CDR3 sequence reads: CATSRQGAAYGYTF. The DNA for the CDR3 is TGTGCCACCAGCAGACAGGGGGCTGCCTATGGCTACACCTTC. The chain joins TRBV15 to TRBJ1-2; 8 positions match TRBD1. Germline trimming cut 2 bases from V and 4 bases from J; bases unmatched to any gene: 3. Germline V gene data show CDR1 as LNHNV and CDR2 as YYDKDF (reference sequence). The CDR3 is made up of 14 amino acids.

The chain combines TRBV4-1 with TRBJ2-5; 7 positions agree with TRBD1. V dropped 5 bases and J dropped 0; count of bases not matched to a gene: 6. This CDR3 has 15 residues. From germline, CDR1 is MGHRA and CDR2 YSYEKL. The CDR3 sequence is CASSYRDSHQETQYF. The CDR3 nucleotides read TGCGCCAGCAGCTACCGGGACAGCCACCAAGAGACCCAGTACTTC.

The gene calls are TRBV4-1 and TRBJ2-7, with TRBD2 matching over 12 bases. Germline V gene data show CDR1 as MGHRA and CDR2 as YSYEKL. There are 16 residues in the CDR3. Trimming removed 2 bases from V and 0 bases from J; junction bases left unmatched: 2. CDR3: CASSQTSGRNSYEQYF. The CDR3 DNA sequence: TGCGCCAGCAGCCAAACTAGCGGGAGGAACTCCTACGAGCAGTACTTC.